Given below is one T cell receptor (beta chain) in context. Per the authors' pipeline: Cell counts per sample came from amplifying reference gene primers. Using immunoSEQ multiplex PCR, the repertoire was profiled, and TCRdb retains in-frame clones only, with some absent. D and trimming were read from the DNA, whereas the V and J calls and clone size are those reported in that table. The sample consists of under 150,000 clones, under 90% of them appearing once. The germline V gene encodes CDR1 MNHEY and CDR2 SMNVEV (reference sequence). V was clipped by 5 bases and J by 4 bases; unmatched bases: 7. The CDR3 consists of 15 residues. This sample is drawn from a study of blood T cell repertoires in COVID-19.

Material for sequencing was peripheral blood. This TCR came from an older woman with active or convalescent COVID-19. The rearrangement uses TRBV27 and TRBJ2-2, with 7 bases lining up with TRBD2. CDR3 nucleotides: TGTGCCAGCAGTCGGGACTACCGAGGCACCGGGGAGCTGTTTTTT. Translation gives CASSRDYRGTGELFF.